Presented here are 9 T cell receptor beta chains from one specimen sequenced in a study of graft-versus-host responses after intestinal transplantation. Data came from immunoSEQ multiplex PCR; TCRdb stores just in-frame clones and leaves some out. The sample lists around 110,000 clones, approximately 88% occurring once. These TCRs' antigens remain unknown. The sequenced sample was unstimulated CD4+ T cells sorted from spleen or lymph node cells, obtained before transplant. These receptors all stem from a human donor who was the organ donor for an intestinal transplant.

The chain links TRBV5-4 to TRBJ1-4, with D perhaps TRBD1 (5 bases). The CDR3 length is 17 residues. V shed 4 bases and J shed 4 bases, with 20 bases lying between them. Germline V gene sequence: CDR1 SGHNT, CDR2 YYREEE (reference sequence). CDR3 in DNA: TGTGCCAGCAGCGTTGGGGCAGGGTACCGTGGTAATGAAAAACTGTTTTTT. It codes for CASSVGAGYRGNEKLFF.

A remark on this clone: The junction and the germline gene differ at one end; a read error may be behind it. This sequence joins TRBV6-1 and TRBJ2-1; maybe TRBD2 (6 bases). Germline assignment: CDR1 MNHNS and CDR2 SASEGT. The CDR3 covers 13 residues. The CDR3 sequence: CASSKALAWEQFF. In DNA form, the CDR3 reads TGTGCCAGCAGTAAAGCACTAGCCTGGGAGCAGTTCTTC.

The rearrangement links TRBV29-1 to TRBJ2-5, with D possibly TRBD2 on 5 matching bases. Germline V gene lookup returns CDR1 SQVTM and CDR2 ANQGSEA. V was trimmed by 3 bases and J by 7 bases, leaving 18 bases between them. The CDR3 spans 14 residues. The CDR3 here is CSVDYNGGPGTQYF. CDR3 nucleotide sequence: TGCAGCGTTGATTATAACGGCGGGCCGGGGACCCAGTACTTC.

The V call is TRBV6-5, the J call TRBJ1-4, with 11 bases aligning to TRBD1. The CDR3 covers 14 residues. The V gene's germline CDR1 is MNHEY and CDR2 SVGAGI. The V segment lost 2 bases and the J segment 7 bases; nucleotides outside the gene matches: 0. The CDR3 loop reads CASSYGTGGEKLFF. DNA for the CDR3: TGTGCCAGCAGTTACGGGACAGGGGGTGAAAAACTGTTTTTT.

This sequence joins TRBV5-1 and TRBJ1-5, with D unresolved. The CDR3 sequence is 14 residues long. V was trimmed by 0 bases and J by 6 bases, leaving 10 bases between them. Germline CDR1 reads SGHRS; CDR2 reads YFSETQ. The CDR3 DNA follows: TGCGCCAGCAGCTTGGGGTCTCCCGGTCAGCCCCAGCATTTT. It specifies CASSLGSPGQPQHF.

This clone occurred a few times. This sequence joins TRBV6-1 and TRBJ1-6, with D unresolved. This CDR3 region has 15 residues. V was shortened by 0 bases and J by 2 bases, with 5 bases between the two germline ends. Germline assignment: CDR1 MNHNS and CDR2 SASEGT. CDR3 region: CASSEAGAYNSPLHF. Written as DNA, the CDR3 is TGTGCCAGCAGTGAAGCCGGAGCCTATAATTCACCCCTCCACTTT.

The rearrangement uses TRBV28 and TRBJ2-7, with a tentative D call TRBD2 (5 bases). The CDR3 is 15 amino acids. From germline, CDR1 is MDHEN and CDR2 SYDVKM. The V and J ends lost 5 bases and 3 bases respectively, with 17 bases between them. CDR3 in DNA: TGTGCCAGCAGTCCCGCAATTGCGGGCGTCTACGAGCAGTACTTC. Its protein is CASSPAIAGVYEQYF.

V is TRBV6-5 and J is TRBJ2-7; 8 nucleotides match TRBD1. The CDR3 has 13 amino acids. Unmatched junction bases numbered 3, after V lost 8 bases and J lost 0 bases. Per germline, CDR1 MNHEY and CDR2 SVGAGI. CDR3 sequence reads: CASQGQASYEQYF. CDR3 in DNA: TGTGCCAGCCAGGGACAGGCCTCCTACGAGCAGTACTTC.

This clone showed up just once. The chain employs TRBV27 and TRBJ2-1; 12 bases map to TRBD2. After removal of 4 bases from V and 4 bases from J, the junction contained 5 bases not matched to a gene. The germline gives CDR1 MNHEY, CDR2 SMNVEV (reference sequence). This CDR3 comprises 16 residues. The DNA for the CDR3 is TGTGCCAGCAGTTCGACGACTAGCGGGGGTTACAATGAGCAGTTCTTC. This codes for CASSSTTSGGYNEQFF.